What follows are 8 T cell receptor beta chains derived from one specimen sequenced in a study of tumor-infiltrating lymphocytes in primary liver carcinoma. In addition to blood RNA drawn from unsorted whole blood, germline DNA was extracted. Researchers generated TCR beta cDNA from 500 ng of total RNA, relying on a constant-region primer. Sequencing libraries for TCR beta derived from three nested multiplex PCR rounds that used slightly modified ARM-PCR. Running about 11 cycles apiece, the first two PCR rounds relied on TRBV1-TRBV30 forward primers together with a C-beta reverse primer. Via MiXCR, TCRdb re-called the multiplex PCR reads, giving one row per CDR3 protein. The sample records hundreds of thousands of distinct CDR3 sequences, approximately 65% being singletons. The material sequenced was peripheral blood. Source of these receptors: a man in his forties with primary liver carcinoma and hepatitis B virus infection.

This clonotype was recorded only once. A much larger clone is a single base away; this may be a read error. V gene TRBV6-1 combines with J gene TRBJ1-6; perhaps TRBD1 as D (6 bases). Trimming cost V 6 bases and J 9 bases, with 18 bases left between them. The CDR3 has 15 residues. The V gene's germline CDR1 is MNHNS and CDR2 SASEGT. DNA of the CDR3: TGTGCCAGCAGGGCACCGGAACAGGGAGGTTCACCCCTCCACTTT. Translating it yields CASRAPEQGGSPLHF.

Note on this clonotype: At one of its ends the junction is not consistent with the germline gene, which may arise from a read error. This chain links TRBV11-1 with TRBJ2-7; D may be TRBD1 (6 bases). This CDR3 is 14 amino acids long. CDR1 is SGHAT, CDR2 FQDESV, per germline (reference sequence). The CDR3 sequence: CAGRYSGHGYEQYF. The CDR3, as DNA: TGTGCCGGCAGATATTCGGGACATGGCTACGAGCAGTACTTC.

Regarding this clonotype: The conserved closing phenylalanine or tryptophan is absent in this CDR3, likely reflecting a read error. Because the CDR3's place on the DNA is in doubt, the DNA is left out and the CDR3 is given as listed by TCRdb. The chain joins TRBV6-6 to TRBJ2-5; TRBD1, the table's D call, lacks a check against the DNA. The CDR3 is 11 residues long, ends included. The germline gives CDR1 MNHNY, CDR2 SVGAGI (reference sequence). The CDR3 is CASTWGETHYL.

Concerning this clonotype itself: The germline gene is not matched at one end of the junction; a read error may be the cause. J is TRBJ2-4 and V is TRBV11-1; 11 nucleotides align to TRBD1. This CDR3 contains 17 residues. Germline V CDR1 and CDR2: SGHAT, FQDESV (reference sequence). CDR3: CGSSPRRTGGPQNIKYF. The DNA of the CDR3 is TGTGGCAGCAGCCCCCGTAGGACAGGGGGCCCTCAAAACATTAAGTACTTC.

This clonotype was counted ten times or more. The V and J genes are TRBV12-3 or TRBV12-4 and TRBJ1-1, with D unresolved. This CDR3 spans 13 amino acids. V was cut by 4 bases and J by 4 bases, with 10 bases left in between. CDR3 coding DNA: TGTGCCAGCAGTTGGGGAGGTCGCACTGAAGCTTTCTTT. It codes for CASSWGGRTEAFF.

This clonotype was seen many times. The genes are TRBV6-1 and TRBJ2-1; D ambiguous. CDR3 length equals 13 residues. V lost 4 bases to trimming and J lost 6 bases, with 10 bases between them. Germline V gene data show CDR1 as MNHNS and CDR2 as SASEGT. The CDR3 reads CASSATSSNEQFF. The CDR3 region has the DNA TGTGCCAGCAGTGCCACTTCTAGCAATGAGCAGTTCTTC.

This clonotype was recorded many times. The chain recombines TRBV6-5 with TRBJ2-3; 10 bases align to TRBD1. Germline CDR1 MNHEY, CDR2 SVGAGI. Germline trimming cut 0 bases from V and 6 bases from J; bases unmatched to any gene: 6. The CDR3 totals 16 residues. The CDR3 loop is CASSYSGTGVSDTQYF. The CDR3, as DNA: TGTGCCAGCAGTTACTCAGGGACAGGGGTTTCGGATACGCAGTATTTT.

As regards this clonotype: The junction departs from germline at one end; a sequencing error may be responsible. This chain uses TRBV7-9 with TRBJ2-3, with no clear D. The CDR3 is 15 amino acids. The germline V gene encodes CDR1 SEHNR and CDR2 FQNEAQ (reference sequence). CDR3 in DNA: TGTGCCAGCAGCTTGAACAGCCTTAGCACAGATAAGCAGTATTTT. As protein: CASSLNSLSTDKQYF.